This is a list of T cell receptor beta chains from one sample in a study of Graves' ophthalmopathy and Graves' hyperthyroidism. TCRdb reprocessed the multiplex PCR reads via MiXCR and lists one record per CDR3 protein. The sample carries hundreds of thousands of distinct CDR3 sequences, approximately 15% recorded once. The material sequenced was blood. The receptors stem from a woman aged 25 to 45 with Graves' ophthalmopathy. Each CDR3 is given with its conserved first and last residue. D genes are given only for firm matches. Where a row states a size, it is once, few, many or the class of an expanded clone; other rows omit it.

V gene,J gene,D gene,clone size,CDR3 protein,CDR3 DNA
TRBV12-3/TRBV12-4,TRBJ1-1,TRBD1,NA,CASSRDRVIPEAFF,TGTGCCAGCAGTCGGGACAGGGTGATTCCTGAAGCTTTCTTT
TRBV12-3/TRBV12-4,TRBJ1-2,NA,NA,CASSSRGDTLIYGYTF,TGTGCCAGCAGTTCCCGAGGGGATACCCTCATCTATGGCTACACCTTC
TRBV6-1,TRBJ2-2,NA,many,CASTRGGGNTGELFF,TGTGCCAGCACCAGGGGAGGGGGGAACACCGGGGAGCTGTTTTTT
TRBV19,TRBJ1-2,NA,few,CASSKAGDYGYTF,TGTGCCAGTAGTAAGGCGGGGGACTATGGCTACACCTTC
TRBV6-2/TRBV6-3,TRBJ1-1,TRBD1,once,CASRAGTGLRMGMNTEAFF,TGTGCCAGCAGGGCCGGGACAGGACTGCGGATGGGTATGAACACTGAAGCTTTCTTT
TRBV16,TRBJ2-7,TRBD2,few,CASSQSGSGGYEQYF,TGTGCCAGCAGCCAATCTGGGAGCGGGGGGTACGAGCAGTACTTC
TRBV7-2,TRBJ1-1,TRBD1,few,CASFTGTFKDRVVWENTEAFF,TGTGCCAGCTTTACCGGGACATTTAAAGACAGGGTAGTCTGGGAAAACACTGAAGCTTTCTTT
TRBV12-3/TRBV12-4,TRBJ2-2,NA,NA,CASSSKTGNTGELFF,TGTGCCAGCAGTTCCAAGACAGGAAACACCGGGGAGCTGTTTTTT
TRBV6-6,TRBJ1-6,NA,many,CASSGIRVLPWTESYHSPLHF,TGTGCCAGCAGCGGTATAAGGGTTCTCCCCTGGACGGAAAGTTACCATTCACCCCTCCACTTT
TRBV7-2,TRBJ1-2,NA,many,CASSFRVSGYTF,TGTGCCAGCAGCTTCAGGGTTTCTGGCTACACCTTC
TRBV18,TRBJ1-3,NA,few,CASSPRRGDSGNTIYF,TGTGCCAGCTCACCACGGCGGGGGGACTCTGGAAACACCATATATTTT
TRBV9,TRBJ1-1,TRBD1,many,CASSAQTGKNTEAFF,TGTGCCAGCAGCGCGCAGACAGGGAAGAACACTGAAGCTTTCTTT
TRBV11-3,TRBJ2-2,NA,NA,CASSLVGQGTGELFF,TGTGCCAGCAGCTTGGTGGGACAAGGCACCGGGGAGCTGTTTTTT
TRBV28,TRBJ1-5,NA,many,CASDGQFSNQPQHF,TGTGCCAGCGACGGACAATTTAGCAATCAGCCCCAGCATTTT
TRBV18,TRBJ2-7,NA,NA,CASSVGSGYEQYF,TGTGCCAGCTCGGTGGGAAGCGGTTACGAGCAGTACTTC
TRBV12-3/TRBV12-4,TRBJ2-5,NA,NA,CASSFQGAPETQYF,TGTGCCAGCAGTTTCCAAGGGGCCCCAGAGACCCAGTACTTC
TRBV6-2/TRBV6-3,TRBJ1-1,TRBD1,many,CASRDREAEAFF,TGTGCCAGCAGAGACAGGGAAGCTGAAGCTTTCTTT
TRBV30,TRBJ2-3,TRBD2,few,CAWRRGGIPDTQYF,TGTGCCTGGCGGCGGGGGGGCATACCAGATACGCAGTATTTT
TRBV24-1,TRBJ1-5,NA,many,CATSDLIGVQPQHF,TGTGCCACCAGTGACCTAATTGGCGTACAGCCCCAGCATTTT
TRBV27,TRBJ2-7,NA,many,CASSNLQGYEQYF,TGTGCCAGCAGTAACCTCCAGGGGTACGAGCAGTACTTC
TRBV9,TRBJ2-5,NA,many,CASSVAPLRDETQYF,TGTGCCAGCAGCGTAGCCCCACTAAGGGACGAGACCCAGTACTTC
TRBV7-3,TRBJ1-1,NA,many,CASSHGQMPEAFF,TGTGCCAGCAGCCACGGACAGATGCCTGAAGCTTTCTTT
TRBV20-1,TRBJ1-2,NA,many,CSAQRSYGYTF,TGCAGTGCCCAAAGGTCATATGGCTACACCTTC
TRBV20-1,TRBJ2-7,TRBD2,many,CSARHSVAGRFYEQYF,TGCAGTGCTAGACATTCCGTAGCGGGAAGGTTCTACGAGCAGTACTTC
TRBV6-2/TRBV6-3,TRBJ1-2,TRBD1,many,CASSYFGTGDYGYTF,TGTGCCAGCAGTTACTTCGGGACAGGGGACTATGGCTACACCTTC
TRBV6-2/TRBV6-3,TRBJ1-1,NA,NA,CASSYTADRAYEAFF,TGTGCCAGCAGTTACACTGCGGACAGAGCCTACGAAGCTTTCTTT
TRBV6-5,TRBJ1-2,NA,NA,CASSYGRGYTF,TGTGCCAGCAGTTACGGTAGAGGCTACACCTTC
TRBV6-1,TRBJ1-5,TRBD1,NA,CASRVGQDQPQHF,TGTGCCAGCAGGGTTGGACAGGACCAGCCCCAGCATTTT
TRBV6-2/TRBV6-3,TRBJ2-7,TRBD1,many,CATRQGSYEQYF,TGTGCCACCCGACAGGGTTCATACGAGCAGTACTTC
TRBV12-3/TRBV12-4,TRBJ1-1,NA,many,CASSISPEAFF,TGTGCCAGCAGTATCTCCCCTGAAGCTTTCTTT
TRBV12-3/TRBV12-4,TRBJ1-1,TRBD1,many,CASSLNPLLDRAINTEAFF,TGTGCCAGCAGTTTAAACCCACTTTTAGACAGGGCGATCAACACTGAAGCTTTCTTT
TRBV12-3/TRBV12-4,TRBJ1-1,NA,many,CASTPETGHTEAFF,TGTGCCAGCACCCCGGAGACGGGCCACACTGAAGCTTTCTTT
TRBV5-1,TRBJ2-7,NA,many,CASSFLRMYEQYF,TGCGCCAGCAGCTTCCTCAGAATGTACGAGCAGTACTTC
TRBV30,TRBJ1-1,NA,many,CAWRPLNTEAFF,TGTGCCTGGAGGCCGTTGAACACTGAAGCTTTCTTT
TRBV20-1,TRBJ2-7,TRBD2,many,CSARDLERERYEQYF,TGCAGTGCTAGAGATCTTGAGCGGGAGAGGTACGAGCAGTACTTC
TRBV11-2,TRBJ2-7,NA,many,CASSPPGLDSYEQYF,TGTGCCAGCAGTCCTCCGGGACTCGACTCCTACGAGCAGTACTTC
TRBV6-1,TRBJ1-1,NA,many,CASSEYKNTEAFF,TGTGCCAGCAGTGAATATAAGAACACTGAAGCTTTCTTT
TRBV6-5,TRBJ1-2,NA,many,CASSRGSRANYGYTF,TGTGCCAGCAGTCGGGGTTCCAGAGCTAACTATGGCTACACCTTC
TRBV18,TRBJ2-5,TRBD1,many,CASSLGTAIQETQYF,TGTGCCAGCTCGCTAGGGACAGCGATCCAAGAGACCCAGTACTTC
TRBV28,TRBJ1-1,NA,many,CASSLLGSTEAFF,TGTGCCAGCAGTTTATTGGGTTCGACTGAAGCTTTCTTT
TRBV12-5,TRBJ1-1,NA,NA,CASGLGYGAFF,TGTGCTAGTGGTTTGGGGTATGGGGCTTTCTTT
TRBV4-1,TRBJ1-6,NA,few,CASSQDVAGLSPLHF,TGCGCCAGCAGCCAAGATGTGGCAGGGCTTTCACCCCTCCACTTT
TRBV28,TRBJ1-1,NA,many,CASSFRLTDENTEAFF,TGTGCCAGCAGTTTTCGGTTGACAGACGAGAACACTGAAGCTTTCTTT
TRBV5-6,TRBJ2-5,TRBD1,many,CASSWTGRETQYF,TGTGCCAGCAGCTGGACAGGGAGGGAGACCCAGTACTTC
TRBV15,TRBJ2-7,TRBD2,NA,CATSTSGTAEQYF,TGTGCCACCAGCACTAGCGGGACGGCCGAGCAGTACTTC
TRBV12-3/TRBV12-4,TRBJ1-5,NA,many,CASSLGDPGANQPQHF,TGTGCCAGCAGTTTAGGGGATCCCGGGGCCAATCAGCCCCAGCATTTT
TRBV6-2/TRBV6-3,TRBJ2-4,NA,many,CASSFTGEHVAKNIQYF,TGTGCCAGCAGTTTTACGGGCGAGCATGTAGCCAAAAACATTCAGTACTTC
TRBV20-1,TRBJ1-5,NA,many,CSASDPDGNQPQHF,TGCAGTGCTTCTGATCCTGATGGCAATCAGCCCCAGCATTTT
TRBV27,TRBJ2-7,NA,NA,CASSREGAYEQYF,TGTGCCAGCAGCCGAGAGGGGGCCTACGAGCAGTACTTC
TRBV5-1,TRBJ1-1,NA,many,CASSLVAGMNTEAFF,TGCGCCAGCAGCTTGGTGGCAGGCATGAACACTGAAGCTTTCTTT
TRBV12-3/TRBV12-4,TRBJ1-1,TRBD1,many,CASSLGQGYAFF,TGTGCCAGCAGTTTAGGACAGGGATACGCTTTCTTT
TRBV28,TRBJ2-7,NA,many,CASSSSRWYEQYF,TGTGCCAGCAGTTCCTCGCGGTGGTACGAGCAGTACTTC
TRBV29-1,TRBJ2-2,NA,many,CSVVDSNTGELFF,TGCAGCGTTGTCGACAGCAACACCGGGGAGCTGTTTTTT
TRBV6-1,TRBJ2-3,NA,NA,CASSVDGDGSADTQYF,TGTGCCAGCAGTGTAGATGGGGACGGCTCCGCAGATACGCAGTATTTT
TRBV28,TRBJ1-3,NA,many,CASSFKSGYSGNTIYF,TGTGCCAGCAGTTTTAAATCAGGGTATTCTGGAAACACCATATATTTT
TRBV20-1,TRBJ1-5,NA,many,CSARDSTYSNQPQHF,TGCAGTGCTAGGGACAGCACCTATAGCAATCAGCCCCAGCATTTT
TRBV27,TRBJ2-5,NA,many,CASSFRNPATVTETQYF,TGTGCCAGCAGTTTCCGCAATCCGGCGACAGTAACAGAGACCCAGTACTTC
TRBV20-1,TRBJ1-1,NA,many,CSARLAGEGTEAFF,TGCAGTGCTAGACTAGCAGGGGAGGGCACTGAAGCTTTCTTT
TRBV5-1,TRBJ2-7,TRBD2,many,CASSLGLAGSYEQYF,TGTGCCAGCAGTTTGGGACTAGCGGGTTCCTACGAGCAGTACTTC
TRBV12-3/TRBV12-4,TRBJ2-7,TRBD1,NA,CASSDRVGTGVNEQYF,TGTGCCAGCAGTGATCGAGTCGGCACAGGGGTCAACGAGCAGTACTTC